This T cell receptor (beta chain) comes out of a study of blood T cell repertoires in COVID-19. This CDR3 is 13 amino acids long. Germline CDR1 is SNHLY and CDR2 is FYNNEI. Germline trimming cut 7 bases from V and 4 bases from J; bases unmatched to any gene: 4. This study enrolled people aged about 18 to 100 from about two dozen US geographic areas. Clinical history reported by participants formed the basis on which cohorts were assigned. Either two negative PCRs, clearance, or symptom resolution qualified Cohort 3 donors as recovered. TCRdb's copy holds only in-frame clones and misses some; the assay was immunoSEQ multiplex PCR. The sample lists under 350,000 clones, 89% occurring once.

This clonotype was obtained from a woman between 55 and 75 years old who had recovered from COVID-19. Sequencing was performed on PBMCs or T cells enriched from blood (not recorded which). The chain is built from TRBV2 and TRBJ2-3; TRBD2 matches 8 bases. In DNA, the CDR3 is TGTGCCAGCACGGGGGGGCCGCCAGATACGCAGTATTTT. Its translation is CASTGGPPDTQYF. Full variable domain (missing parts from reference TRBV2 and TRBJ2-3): EPEVTQTPSHQVTQMGQEVILRCVPISNHLYFYWYRQILGQKVEFLVSFYNNEISEKSEIFDDQFSVERPDGSNFTLKIRSTKLEDSAMYFCASTGGPPDTQYFGPGTRLTVL.